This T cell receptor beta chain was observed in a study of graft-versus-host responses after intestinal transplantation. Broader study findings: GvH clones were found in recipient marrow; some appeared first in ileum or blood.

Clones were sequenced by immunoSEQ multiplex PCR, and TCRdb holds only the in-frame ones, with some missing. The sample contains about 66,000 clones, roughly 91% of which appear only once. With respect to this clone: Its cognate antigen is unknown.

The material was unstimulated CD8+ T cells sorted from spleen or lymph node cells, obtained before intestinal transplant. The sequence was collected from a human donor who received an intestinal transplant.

CDR3 sequence: CASSAGTAISGNTIYF. In DNA, the CDR3 is TGTGCCAGCAGCGCCGGGACAGCCATCTCTGGAAACACCATATATTTT. This chain joins TRBV7-8 and TRBJ1-3; 7 bases agree with TRBD1. CDR3 size: 16 residues. Trimming removed 5 bases from V and 0 bases from J; junction bases left unmatched: 7. The germline V gene has CDR1 SGHVS and CDR2 FQNEAQ. Full variable domain (outside the CDR3, taken from reference TRBV7-8 and TRBJ1-3): GAGVSQSPRYKVAKRGQDVALRCDPISGHVSLFWYQQALGQGPEFLTYFQNEAQLDKSGLPSDRFFAERPEGSVSTLKIQRTQQEDSAVYLCASSAGTAISGNTIYFGEGSWLTVV.